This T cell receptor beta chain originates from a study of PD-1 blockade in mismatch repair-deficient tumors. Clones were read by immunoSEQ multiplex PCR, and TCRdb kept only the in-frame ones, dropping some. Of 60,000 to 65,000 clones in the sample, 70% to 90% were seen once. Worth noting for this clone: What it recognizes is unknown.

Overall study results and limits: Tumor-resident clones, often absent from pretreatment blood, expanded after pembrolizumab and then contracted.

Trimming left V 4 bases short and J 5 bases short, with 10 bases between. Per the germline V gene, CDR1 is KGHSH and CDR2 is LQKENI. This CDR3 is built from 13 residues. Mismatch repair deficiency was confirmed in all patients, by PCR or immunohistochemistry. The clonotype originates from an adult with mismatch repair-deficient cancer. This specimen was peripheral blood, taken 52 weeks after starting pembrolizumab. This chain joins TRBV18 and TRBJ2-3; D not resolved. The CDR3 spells CASSRGSGDTQYF. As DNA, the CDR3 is TGTGCCAGCTCACGGGGATCGGGAGATACGCAGTATTTT.